The following is a T cell receptor beta chain sequence with its context. CDR1 SGHTA and CDR2 FQGNSA come from the germline V gene. The CDR3 consists of 15 residues. V gave up 0 bases and J gave up 2 bases, with 11 bases separating them. Patients were all untreated before their thyroid surgery. This record comes from a study of metastatic and nonmetastatic thyroid tumors. Using MiXCR, TCRdb re-called clones from the PCR reads. Of over 45,000 clones in the sample, around 20% were seen once. The J gene is TRBJ2-7, the V gene TRBV7-2; no clear D. This sequence was found in a male donor with papillary thyroid cancer or a benign thyroid nodule (not recorded which). Some clones in this sample may be carry-over from other donors' samples. The sequenced sample was blood. The DNA of the CDR3 is TGTGCCAGCAGCTTAGCTGGGGATGTTACCTACGAGCAGTACTTC. It translates to CASSLAGDVTYEQYF. The variable domain in full, with the rest retrieved from reference TRBV7-2 and TRBJ2-7, is GAGVSQSPSNKVTEKGKDVELRCDPISGHTALYWYRQSLGQGLEFLIYFQGNSAPDKSGLPSDRFSAERTGGSVSTLTIQRTQQEDSAVYLCASSLAGDVTYEQYFGPGTRLTVT.